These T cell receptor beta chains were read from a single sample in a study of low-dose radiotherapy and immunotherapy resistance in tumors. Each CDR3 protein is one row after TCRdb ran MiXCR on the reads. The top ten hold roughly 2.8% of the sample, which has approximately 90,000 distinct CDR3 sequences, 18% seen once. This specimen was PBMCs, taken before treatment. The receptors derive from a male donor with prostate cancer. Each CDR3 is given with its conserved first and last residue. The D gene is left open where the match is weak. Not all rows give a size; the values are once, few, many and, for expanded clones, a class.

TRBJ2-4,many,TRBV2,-,TGTGCCAGCAGTGGAGGGAATTATGAAAACATTCAGTACTTC,CASSGGNYENIQYF
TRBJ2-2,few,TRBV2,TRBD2,TGTGCCAGCACTCGACTAGCGTCGGCCGGGGAGCTGTTTTTT,CASTRLASAGELFF
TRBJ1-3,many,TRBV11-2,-,TGTGCCAGCAGCTGGGCGGCCCAACTCTCTGGAAACACCATATATTTT,CASSWAAQLSGNTIYF
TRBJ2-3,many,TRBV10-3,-,TGTGCCATCAGTGGGGACACAGATACGCAGTATTTT,CAISGDTDTQYF
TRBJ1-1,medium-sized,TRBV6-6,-,TGTGCCAGCAGTCCCACTGAGAACACTGAAGCTTTCTTT,CASSPTENTEAFF
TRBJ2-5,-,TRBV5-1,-,TGCGCCAGCAGGAGCGACGCGGGGGAGACCCAGTACTTC,CASRSDAGETQYF
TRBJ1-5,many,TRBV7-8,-,TGTGCCAGCAGCTTAGCGCTTGGGAAAGGTCAGCCCCAGCATTTT,CASSLALGKGQPQHF
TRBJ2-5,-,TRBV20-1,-,TGCAGTGCTAGAGAACCAGGTTTAGAGACCCAGTACTTC,CSAREPGLETQYF
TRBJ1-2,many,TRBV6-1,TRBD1,TGTGCCAGCAGACCGGGACAGGGTGGTTATGGCTACACCTTC,CASRPGQGGYGYTF
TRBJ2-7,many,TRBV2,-,TGTGCCAGCAGTCCGGTTGGGTGGCAGTACTTC,CASSPVGWQYF
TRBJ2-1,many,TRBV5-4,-,TGTGCCAGCAGCTTGGGACCCAGCAATGAGCAGTTCTTC,CASSLGPSNEQFF
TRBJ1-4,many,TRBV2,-,TGTGCCAGCCGCGCCCCACAAGGGACAACTAATGAAAAACTGTTTTTT,CASRAPQGTTNEKLFF
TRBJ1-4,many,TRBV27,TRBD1,TGTGCCAGCAGATTTACAGGGGCCAATGAAAAACTGTTTTTT,CASRFTGANEKLFF
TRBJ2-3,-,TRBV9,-,TGTGCCAGCAGCCCACGTCCCTCCGCAGATACGCAGTATTTT,CASSPRPSADTQYF
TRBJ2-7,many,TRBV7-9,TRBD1,TGTGCCAGCAGCTCCCCACAGGGGAACCCCTACGAGCAGTACTTC,CASSSPQGNPYEQYF
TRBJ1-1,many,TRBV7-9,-,TGTGCCAGCAGCTCAACGTCGGGGTCTGAAGCTTTCTTT,CASSSTSGSEAFF
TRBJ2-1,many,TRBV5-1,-,TGCGCCAGCAGCTTGTATTCCAATGAGCAGTTCTTC,CASSLYSNEQFF
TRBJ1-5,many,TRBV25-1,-,TGTGCCAGCAGTGTAGGTTCGGGGGATGGTCAGCCCCAGCATTTT,CASSVGSGDGQPQHF
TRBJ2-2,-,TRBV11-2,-,TGTGCCAGCAGCCCGGCGCCGGGGATCGGTACCGGGGAGCCGTTTTTC,CASSPAPGIGTGEPFF
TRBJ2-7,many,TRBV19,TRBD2,TGTGCCAGTAGTAGCGGACTAGCGGGGGCTGAGGGCTCCGAGCAGTACTTC,CASSSGLAGAEGSEQYF
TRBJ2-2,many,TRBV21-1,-,TGTGCCAGCAGCAAAGCAGGTTGTAGGGCCGGGGAGCTGTTTTTT,CASSKAGCRAGELFF
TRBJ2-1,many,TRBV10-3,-,TGTGCCATCAGTGTTGAGGGGGGTCTCAATGAGCAGTTCTTC,CAISVEGGLNEQFF
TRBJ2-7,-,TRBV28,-,TGTGCCAGCAGTTCCCTGGACACCTCTAGGCACGAGCAGTACTTC,CASSSLDTSRHEQYF
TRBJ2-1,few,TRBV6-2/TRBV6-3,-,TGTGCCAGCAGTTACGTTAAATGGGGAGAGCAGTTCTTC,CASSYVKWGEQFF
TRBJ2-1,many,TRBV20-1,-,TGCAGTGCCTTGCCTAGGGGCAATGAGCAGTTCTTC,CSALPRGNEQFF
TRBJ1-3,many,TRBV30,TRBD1,TGTGCCTGGAGCCGACAGGGGGCAGACACCATATATTTT,CAWSRQGADTIYF
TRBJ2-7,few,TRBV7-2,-,TGTGCCAGCAGCTTAGTGGCAGTGTCTGGGTACGAGCAGTACTTC,CASSLVAVSGYEQYF
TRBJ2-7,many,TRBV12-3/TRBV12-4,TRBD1,TGTGCCAGCAGTCCGACAGGGATGGAGCAGTACTTC,CASSPTGMEQYF
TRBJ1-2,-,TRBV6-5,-,TGTGCCAGCCGGGCTTGGGACTATGGCTACACCTTC,CASRAWDYGYTF
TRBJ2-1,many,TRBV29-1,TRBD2,TGCAGCGGCGGGGGGATTAATGAGCAGTTCTTC,CSGGGINEQFF
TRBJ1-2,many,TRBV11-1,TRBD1,TGTGCCAGCAGTTCCACCTTACAGGGGACCTATGGCTACACCTTC,CASSSTLQGTYGYTF
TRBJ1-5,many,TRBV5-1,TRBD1,TGCGCCAGCAGCGAAGGACAGGGGATCGGCAATCAGCCCCAGCATTTT,CASSEGQGIGNQPQHF
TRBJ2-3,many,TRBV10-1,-,TGCGCCAGCAGTGAGGAGGGGTGGGCAGATACGCAGTATTTT,CASSEEGWADTQYF